This T cell receptor beta chain was captured in a study of identical twins. This clonotype was seen many times. Each CDR3 protein gets one entry after TCRdb re-called the 5' RACE reads with MiXCR. The data hold hundreds of thousands of distinct CDR3 sequences, with 15% to 20% observed a single time. Trimming removed 0 bases at V and 1 base at J, with 15 bases between. This CDR3 is built from 17 residues. Germline CDR1 reads ENHRY; CDR2 reads SYGVKD. These data are also associated with another study on T cells expressing NK-cell markers.

The specimen sequenced was PBMCs. This TCR was sampled from a young woman in good health. The V and J genes are TRBV10-3 and TRBJ1-1; no reliable D call. CDR3 bases: TGTGCCATCAGTGAGTCGAAGGCAACTCTAAAGAACACTGAAGCTTTCTTT. Translated, it gives CAISESKATLKNTEAFF.